These T cell receptor beta chains were read from a single sample in a study of OX40 agonist ivuxolimab in advanced cancers. Profiling relied on immunoSEQ multiplex PCR, and the TCRdb table lists in-frame clones only, not all of them. The sample has 94,000 or so clones; around 80% are singletons. The specimen comprised CD4+ or CD8+ T cells sorted from blood, sampled in a trial of the OX40 agonist ivuxolimab. These receptors all come from an adult with an advanced solid tumor such as melanoma, head and neck, liver or kidney cancer. The CDR3 runs from the conserved cysteine through the conserved F or W. The order of the fields is J gene, V gene, CDR3 protein.

j_gene: TRBJ1-2; v_gene: TRBV25-1; CDR3aa: CASSSHLGTGENGYTF
j_gene: TRBJ1-2; v_gene: TRBV29-1; CDR3aa: CSVEDRTFYGYTF
j_gene: TRBJ2-1; v_gene: TRBV7-9; CDR3aa: CASSGGHEQFF
j_gene: TRBJ1-2; v_gene: TRBV28; CDR3aa: CASSLAHPNYGYTF
j_gene: TRBJ2-3; v_gene: TRBV6-1; CDR3aa: CASSRRTGGTDTQYF
j_gene: TRBJ2-7; v_gene: TRBV19; CDR3aa: CASASETEGGYGYEQYF
j_gene: TRBJ2-3; v_gene: TRBV10-3; CDR3aa: CAISEKAASTDTQYF
j_gene: -; v_gene: TRBV11-1; CDR3aa: CASSLGQGIHEQYF
j_gene: TRBJ1-1; v_gene: TRBV7-2; CDR3aa: CASSQDRNTEAFF
j_gene: TRBJ2-1; v_gene: TRBV10-3; CDR3aa: CAISDAGGEQFF
j_gene: TRBJ2-7; v_gene: TRBV6-5; CDR3aa: CASSYIRQGYEQYF
j_gene: TRBJ2-2; v_gene: TRBV5-1; CDR3aa: CAGAAGSTGELFF
j_gene: TRBJ2-3; v_gene: TRBV7-2; CDR3aa: CASSLGPGLAGGLTDTQYF
j_gene: TRBJ2-1; v_gene: TRBV6-6; CDR3aa: CASSYSYEQFF
j_gene: TRBJ2-1; v_gene: TRBV29-1; CDR3aa: CSVPAPNYNEQFF
j_gene: TRBJ2-1; v_gene: TRBV5-8; CDR3aa: CASSPRLAGGANEQFF
j_gene: TRBJ1-1; v_gene: TRBV7-9; CDR3aa: CASSLGGGRRTEAFF
j_gene: TRBJ2-3; v_gene: TRBV5-1; CDR3aa: CASSLAPPTSGGTDTQYF
j_gene: TRBJ2-3; v_gene: TRBV7-9; CDR3aa: CASSFTGLAARGTDTQYF
j_gene: TRBJ2-1; v_gene: TRBV7-9; CDR3aa: CASRGGTTPYNEQFF
j_gene: TRBJ2-2; v_gene: TRBV9; CDR3aa: CASSVAPLLAGGRQAGELFF
j_gene: TRBJ2-5; v_gene: TRBV7-6; CDR3aa: CASSVTGVQETQYF
j_gene: TRBJ1-4; v_gene: TRBV9; CDR3aa: CASSVGGSIGEKLFF
j_gene: TRBJ2-5; v_gene: TRBV19; CDR3aa: CASSSGTSASETQYF
j_gene: TRBJ1-5; v_gene: TRBV12-5; CDR3aa: CASGLVRDGEADYSNQPQHF
j_gene: TRBJ2-7; v_gene: TRBV10-1; CDR3aa: CASSESGTDYEQYF
j_gene: TRBJ1-5; v_gene: TRBV6-6; CDR3aa: CASSYSHAVLNQPQHF
j_gene: TRBJ2-2; v_gene: TRBV18; CDR3aa: CATSRATRNTGELFF
j_gene: TRBJ2-2; v_gene: TRBV10-3; CDR3aa: CAISPGGGGNTGELFF
j_gene: TRBJ2-1; v_gene: TRBV6-5; CDR3aa: CASTPLRGSNEQFF
j_gene: TRBJ2-3; v_gene: TRBV30; CDR3aa: CAWSRGAGDTQYF
j_gene: TRBJ2-7; v_gene: TRBV29-1; CDR3aa: CSARTGSGTSSAEQYF
j_gene: TRBJ1-4; v_gene: TRBV19; CDR3aa: CASSIGGGQGVEKLFF
j_gene: TRBJ2-2; v_gene: TRBV19; CDR3aa: CASSIAHYQGRTGELFF
j_gene: TRBJ2-1; v_gene: TRBV5-4; CDR3aa: CASSLGGTSGFEQFF
j_gene: TRBJ1-2; v_gene: TRBV12-5; CDR3aa: CASGRGAGGYTF